This T cell receptor (beta chain) was found in a study of T cells in localized non-small cell lung cancer. Study-wide points: There was an association of higher blood T cell density with longer overall survival. Uninvolved adjacent lung, not tumor, had the highest T cell clonality. Detection in adjacent lung was observed for a median about 56 of the top 100 tumor clones. Sequence data derive from only one tumor region, so heterogeneity remains possible.

Turning to this clone: The antigen remains undetermined.

Produced via immunoSEQ multiplex PCR; TCRdb's table is partial and in-frame only. Among approximately 31,000 clones listed, over 65% were seen once. Germline values: CDR1 SGDLS, CDR2 YYNGEE. This CDR3 region has 18 residues. V was clipped by 3 bases and J by 2 bases; unmatched bases: 15. Sequencing used peripheral blood, obtained before any cancer treatment. V usage is TRBV9 and J usage is TRBJ2-5, with 8 bases aligning to TRBD2. This sequence was found in a male donor at least 60 years old with stage II squamous cell lung carcinoma. As DNA, the CDR3 is TGTGCCAGCAGCGCACTGACTAGCGTGAGCTCCGGGCAAGAGACCCAGTACTTC. It specifies CASSALTSVSSGQETQYF.